This TCR beta chain was identified in a study of T cells in Graves' hyperthyroidism and ophthalmopathy. About this clonotype: Its antigen is still unknown.

V lost 5 bases, J lost 6 bases, and 8 bases stayed unmatched. The CDR3 totals 15 residues. Per the germline V gene, CDR1 is SGHAT and CDR2 is FQNNGV. Study-wide findings and caveats: Model output signaled ophthalmopathy a median around 5.9 months ahead of onset. The majority of expanded thyroid clonotypes above 0.001 also appeared in blood.

Researchers took RNA transcripts and amplified the TCR beta CDR3 regions from them. First-round RT-PCR targeting the TCR CDR3 was performed with the HTBI primer set. TCRdb redid the calling of the multiplex PCR reads with MiXCR, one entry per CDR3 protein. The table has around 200,000 distinct CDR3 sequences, around 20% seen once. If no ophthalmopathy progression occurred within 18 months, Graves' hyperthyroidism was stable. Recently diagnosed hyperthyroidism of less than 2 months' duration affected patients aged 18 to 65. The sequenced sample consisted of blood. The sequence was collected from a middle-aged man with Graves' hyperthyroidism. The chain has TRBV11-2 and TRBJ2-2; TRBD2 agrees at 8 bases. CDR3 bases: TGTGCCAGCAGCCCGCCGGGGGGGACCGCCGGGGAGCTGTTTTTT. Protein: CASSPPGGTAGELFF.